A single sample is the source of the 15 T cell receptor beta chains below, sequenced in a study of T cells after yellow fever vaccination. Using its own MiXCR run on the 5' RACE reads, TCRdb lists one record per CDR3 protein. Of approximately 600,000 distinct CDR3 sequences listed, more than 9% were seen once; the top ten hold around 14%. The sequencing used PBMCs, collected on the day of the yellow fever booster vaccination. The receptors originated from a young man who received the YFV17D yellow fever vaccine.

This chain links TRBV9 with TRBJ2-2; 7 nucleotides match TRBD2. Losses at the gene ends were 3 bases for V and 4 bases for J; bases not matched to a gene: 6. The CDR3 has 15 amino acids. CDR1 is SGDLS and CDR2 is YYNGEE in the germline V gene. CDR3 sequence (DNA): TGTGCCAGCAGCGGGGGGGGAAGGACCACCGGGGAGCTGTTTTTT. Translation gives CASSGGGRTTGELFF.

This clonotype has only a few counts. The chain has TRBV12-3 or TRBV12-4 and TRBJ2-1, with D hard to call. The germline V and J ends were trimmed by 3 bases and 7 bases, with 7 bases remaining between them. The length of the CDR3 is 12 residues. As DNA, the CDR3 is TGTGCCAGCAGTTTCCCCCTTAATGAGCAGTTCTTC. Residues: CASSFPLNEQFF.

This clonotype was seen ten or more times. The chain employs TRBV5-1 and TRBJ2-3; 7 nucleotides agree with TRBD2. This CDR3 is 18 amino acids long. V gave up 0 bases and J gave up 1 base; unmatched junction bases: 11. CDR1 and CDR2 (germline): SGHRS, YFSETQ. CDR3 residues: CASSLAKTSVDGTDTQYF. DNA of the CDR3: TGCGCCAGCAGCTTGGCCAAAACTAGCGTTGACGGCACAGATACGCAGTATTTT.

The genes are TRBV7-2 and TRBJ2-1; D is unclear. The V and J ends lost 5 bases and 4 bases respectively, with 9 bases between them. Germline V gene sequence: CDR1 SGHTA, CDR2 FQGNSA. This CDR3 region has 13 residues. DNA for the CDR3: TGTGCCAGCAGCGGCGAGTTGTACAATGAGCAGTTCTTC. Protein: CASSGELYNEQFF.

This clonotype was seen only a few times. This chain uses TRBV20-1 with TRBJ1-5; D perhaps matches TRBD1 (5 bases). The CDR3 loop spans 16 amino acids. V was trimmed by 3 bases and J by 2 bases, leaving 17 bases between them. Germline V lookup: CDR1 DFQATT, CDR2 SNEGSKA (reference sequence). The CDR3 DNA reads TGCAGTGCTAGGTCTCGGCAGGGCGGGGGCAATCAGCCCCAGCATTTT. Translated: CSARSRQGGGNQPQHF.

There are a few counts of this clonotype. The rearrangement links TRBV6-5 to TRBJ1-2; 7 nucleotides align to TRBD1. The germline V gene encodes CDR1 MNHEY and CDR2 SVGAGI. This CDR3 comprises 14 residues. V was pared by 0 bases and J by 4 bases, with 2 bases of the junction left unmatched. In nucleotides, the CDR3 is TGTGCCAGCAGTTACTCGAGGGGGCCCTATGGCTACACCTTC. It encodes CASSYSRGPYGYTF.

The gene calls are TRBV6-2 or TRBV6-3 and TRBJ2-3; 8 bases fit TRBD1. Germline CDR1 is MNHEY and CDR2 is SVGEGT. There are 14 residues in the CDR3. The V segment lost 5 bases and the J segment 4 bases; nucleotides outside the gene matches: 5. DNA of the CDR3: TGTGCCAGCAGTAACCCGGGACAGGCAGATACGCAGTATTTT. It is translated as CASSNPGQADTQYF.

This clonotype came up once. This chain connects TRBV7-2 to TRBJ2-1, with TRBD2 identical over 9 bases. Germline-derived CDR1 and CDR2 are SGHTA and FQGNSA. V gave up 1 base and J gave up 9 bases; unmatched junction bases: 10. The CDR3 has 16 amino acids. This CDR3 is CASSLVELAGIVEQFF. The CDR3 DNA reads TGTGCCAGCAGCTTAGTCGAGCTAGCGGGAATAGTTGAGCAGTTCTTC.

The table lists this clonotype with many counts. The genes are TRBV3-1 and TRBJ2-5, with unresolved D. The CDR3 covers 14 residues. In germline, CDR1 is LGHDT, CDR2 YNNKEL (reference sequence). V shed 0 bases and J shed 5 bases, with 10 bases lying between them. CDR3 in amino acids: CASSQDRQAETQYF. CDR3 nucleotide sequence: TGTGCCAGCAGCCAAGATAGGCAGGCGGAGACCCAGTACTTC.

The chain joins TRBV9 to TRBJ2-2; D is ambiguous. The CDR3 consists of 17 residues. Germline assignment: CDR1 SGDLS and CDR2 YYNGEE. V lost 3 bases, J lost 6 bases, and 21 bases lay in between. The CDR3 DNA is TGTGCCAGCAGCGCGGAACCGGGTCCCCCGCGACCCGGGGAGCTGTTTTTT. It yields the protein CASSAEPGPPRPGELFF.

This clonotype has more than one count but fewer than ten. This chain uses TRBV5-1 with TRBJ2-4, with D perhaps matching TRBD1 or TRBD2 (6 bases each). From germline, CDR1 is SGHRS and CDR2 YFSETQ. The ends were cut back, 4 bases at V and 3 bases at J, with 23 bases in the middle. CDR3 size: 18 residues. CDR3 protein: CASSPGGGTPVRKNIQYF. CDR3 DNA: TGCGCCAGCAGCCCCGGAGGCGGGACACCTGTTCGCAAAAACATTCAGTACTTC. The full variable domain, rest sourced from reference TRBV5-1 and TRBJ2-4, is KAGVTQTPRYLIKTRGQQVTLSCSPISGHRSVSWYQQTPGQGLQFLFEYFSETQRNKGNFPGRFSGRQFSNSRSEMNVSTLELGDSALYLCASSPGGGTPVRKNIQYFGAGTRLSVL.

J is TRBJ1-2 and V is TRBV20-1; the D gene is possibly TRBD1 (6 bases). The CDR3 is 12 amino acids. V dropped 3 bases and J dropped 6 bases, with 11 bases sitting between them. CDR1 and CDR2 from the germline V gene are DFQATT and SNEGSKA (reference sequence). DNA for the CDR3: TGCAGTGCTAGCAGGGGAGCAAATGGCTACACCTTC. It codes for CSASRGANGYTF.

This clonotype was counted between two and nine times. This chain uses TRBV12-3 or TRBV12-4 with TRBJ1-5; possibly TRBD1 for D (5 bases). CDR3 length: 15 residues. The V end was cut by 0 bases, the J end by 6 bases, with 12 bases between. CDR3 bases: TGTGCCAGCAGTTTAGCTAGCAGGGTACGTCAGCCCCAGCATTTT. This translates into CASSLASRVRQPQHF.

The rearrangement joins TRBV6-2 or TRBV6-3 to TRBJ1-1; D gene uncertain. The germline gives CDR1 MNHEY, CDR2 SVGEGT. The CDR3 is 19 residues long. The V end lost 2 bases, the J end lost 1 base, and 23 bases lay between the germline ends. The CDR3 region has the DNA TGTGCCAGCAGTTACGACGTTGTGAGGGCCCCAACGGGGAACACTGAAGCTTTCTTT. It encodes CASSYDVVRAPTGNTEAFF.

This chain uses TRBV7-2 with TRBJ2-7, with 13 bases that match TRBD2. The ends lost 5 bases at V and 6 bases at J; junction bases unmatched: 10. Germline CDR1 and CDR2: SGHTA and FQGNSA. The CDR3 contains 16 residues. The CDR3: CASSLRTSGSVVEQYF. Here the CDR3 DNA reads TGTGCCAGCAGCCTTAGGACTAGCGGGAGCGTCGTCGAGCAGTACTTC.